Shown below are 27 T cell receptor beta chains from a single sample sequenced in a study of T cells in Graves' hyperthyroidism and ophthalmopathy. What was amplified from RNA transcripts were TCR beta CDR3 regions. A first-round RT-PCR of the TCR CDR3 used the HTBI primer set. TCRdb reprocessed the multiplex PCR reads with MiXCR, giving one entry per CDR3 protein. The data show nearly 250,000 distinct CDR3 sequences, around 25% seen once. Source material: blood. The source of these receptors is a woman in her thirties or forties with Graves' ophthalmopathy.

The rearrangement joins TRBV24-1 to TRBJ2-2; 11 nucleotides align to TRBD1. The germline CDR1 and CDR2 sequences are KGHDR and SFDVKD. There are 15 residues in the CDR3. Trimming at V came to 3 bases and at J to 4 bases, leaving 0 bases not matched to a gene. CDR3 loop: CATSDGQGATGELFF. The CDR3 nucleotides are TGTGCCACCAGTGATGGACAGGGGGCCACCGGGGAGCTGTTTTTT.

V is TRBV6-2 or TRBV6-3 and J is TRBJ2-2; D is possibly TRBD2 (5 bases). Germline values: CDR1 MNHEY, CDR2 SVGEGT. The CDR3 totals 14 residues. Between the trimmed V and J ends, which lost 4 bases and 5 bases, there was a span of 11 bases. The CDR3 is CASSLASPTGELFF. The CDR3 DNA is TGTGCCAGCAGTTTGGCTAGCCCGACCGGGGAGCTGTTTTTT.

The CDR3 is CASRGGVGNSPLHF. Written as DNA, the CDR3 is TGTGCCAGCAGGGGGGGGGTCGGTAATTCACCCCTCCACTTT. The chain joins TRBV28 to TRBJ1-6; maybe TRBD1 (5 bases). Trimming took off 6 bases at V and 6 bases at J, with 12 bases between the two ends. Germline lookup yields CDR1 MDHEN and CDR2 SYDVKM. The CDR3 sequence is 14 residues long. Full variable domain (missing parts from reference TRBV28 and TRBJ1-6): DVKVTQSSRYLVKRTGEKVFLECVQDMDHENMFWYRQDPGLGLRLIYFSYDVKMKEKGDIPEGYSVSREKKERFSLILESASTNQTSMYLCASRGGVGNSPLHFGNGTRLTVT.

This clonotype was counted a few times. The chain recombines TRBV6-1 with TRBJ2-2; TRBD1 matches at 9 bases. The germline gives CDR1 MNHNS, CDR2 SASEGT. The length of the CDR3 is 16 residues. The trim removed 5 bases at V and 4 bases at J, leaving 8 bases unmatched. Written as DNA, the CDR3 is TGTGCCAGCAGTCAGAACAGGGGGCAGGGCACCGGGGAGCTGTTTTTT. Translated, it gives CASSQNRGQGTGELFF.

This clonotype was counted ten times or more. A much bigger clone sits one base away, suggesting this may be a read error. The genes are TRBV9 and TRBJ2-2; no firm D call. CDR1 and CDR2 (germline): SGDLS, YYNGEE. Deletions cut 4 bases from V and 1 base from J, with 5 bases between. The CDR3 length is 13 residues. In DNA form, the CDR3 reads TGTGCCAGCAGCCCCAGGAACACCGGGGAGCTGTTTTTT. The encoded protein is CASSPRNTGELFF.

This clonotype was seen at least ten times. The chain joins TRBV28 to TRBJ2-4, with TRBD1 matching over 7 bases. V was pared by 7 bases and J by 6 bases, with 9 bases of the junction left unmatched. This CDR3 spans 14 amino acids. Germline V gene sequence: CDR1 MDHEN, CDR2 SYDVKM. CDR3 DNA sequence: TGTGCCAGCAAAAGGGGAGCAGGGGGAAACATTCAGTACTTC. Amino acid sequence: CASKRGAGGNIQYF.

The genes are TRBV11-1 and TRBJ2-7; 7 positions match TRBD1. V dropped 5 bases and J dropped 2; count of bases not matched to a gene: 15. The CDR3 spans 17 residues. Germline-derived CDR1 and CDR2 are SGHAT and FQDESV (reference sequence). CDR3 sequence (DNA): TGTGCCAGCAGCCTGGAGAAGGCCCGGGACAGACCCTACGAGCAGTACTTC. This gives the protein CASSLEKARDRPYEQYF.

The table lists this clonotype with many counts. The chain carries TRBV28 and TRBJ1-6; D is perhaps TRBD1 (6 bases). The CDR3 covers 14 residues. V was trimmed by 4 bases and J by 9 bases, leaving 13 bases between them. Per germline, CDR1 MDHEN and CDR2 SYDVKM. CDR3 protein: CASSSQGFSSPLHF. The CDR3 DNA follows: TGTGCCAGCAGTTCACAGGGATTTAGTTCACCCCTCCACTTT.

The chain couples TRBV12-3 or TRBV12-4 to TRBJ1-2; no firm D call. V shed 0 bases and J shed 4 bases, with 9 bases lying between them. The CDR3 totals 14 residues. CDR3 nucleotide sequence: TGTGCCAGCAGTTTAGCGCAGACTATCTATGGCTACACCTTC. Its translation: CASSLAQTIYGYTF.

This clonotype occurred many times. The rearrangement uses TRBV28 and TRBJ1-2; tentatively, D is TRBD1 (5 bases). V gave up 10 bases and J gave up 0 bases, with 9 bases separating them. This CDR3 is built from 12 residues. Looked up from germline, CDR1 is MDHEN and CDR2 is SYDVKM. As DNA, the CDR3 is TGTGCCACCACGACAGCTAACTATGGCTACACCTTC. The encoded protein is CATTTANYGYTF.

This clonotype was seen ten or more times. The J gene is TRBJ1-5, the V gene TRBV28, with 8 bases matching TRBD1. This CDR3 has 14 residues. Looked up from germline, CDR1 is MDHEN and CDR2 is SYDVKM. Unmatched junction bases numbered 4, after V lost 4 bases and J lost 5 bases. CDR3 sequence (DNA): TGTGCCAGCAGTTCGGACAGGGAGGATCAGCCCCAGCATTTT. It is translated as CASSSDREDQPQHF. Supplemented by reference TRBV28 and TRBJ1-5, the full variable domain reads DVKVTQSSRYLVKRTGEKVFLECVQDMDHENMFWYRQDPGLGLRLIYFSYDVKMKEKGDIPEGYSVSREKKERFSLILESASTNQTSMYLCASSSDREDQPQHFGDGTRLSIL.

The chain joins TRBV11-1 to TRBJ1-2; D not certain. The length of the CDR3 is 16 residues. With 5 bases removed from V and 4 bases from J, the gap between germline ends came to 20 bases. CDR1 and CDR2 (germline): SGHAT, FQDESV (reference sequence). Here the CDR3 reads CASSATDGWRGYGYTF. The CDR3 DNA follows: TGTGCCAGCAGCGCTACAGATGGCTGGCGCGGCTATGGCTACACCTTC.

There are many counts of this clonotype. The chain combines TRBV28 with TRBJ2-5, with TRBD1 identical over 12 bases. The V gene end was trimmed by 6 bases and the J gene end by 3 bases; junction bases not matched to a gene: 5. This CDR3 has 15 residues. Germline loops: CDR1 MDHEN, CDR2 SYDVKM. CDR3 residues: CASRTGTGGKETQYF. The CDR3 DNA sequence: TGTGCCAGCAGGACAGGGACAGGGGGCAAAGAGACCCAGTACTTC.

This clonotype was detected ten times or more. The rearrangement uses TRBV30 and TRBJ1-2; D not certain. Trimming took 3 bases from V and 0 from J, leaving 11 bases between them. This CDR3 is 14 amino acids long. The V gene's germline CDR1 is GTSNPN and CDR2 SVGIG (reference sequence). The CDR3 here is CAWSSATPNYGYTF. The DNA of the CDR3 is TGTGCCTGGAGCTCCGCGACTCCTAACTATGGCTACACCTTC. Full variable domain (missing parts from reference TRBV30 and TRBJ1-2): SQTIHQWPATLVQPVGSPLSLECTVEGTSNPNLYWYRQAAGRGLQLLFYSVGIGQISSEVPQNLSASRPQDRQFILSSKKLLLSDSGFYLCAWSSATPNYGYTFGSGTRLTVV.

The sample holds a few counts of this clonotype. The CDR3 reads CASSLQQPQHF. The CDR3 DNA reads TGCGCCAGCAGCTTACAGCAGCCCCAGCATTTT. The V gene is TRBV5-1, the J gene TRBJ1-5, with D unclear. Between the trimmed V and J ends, which lost 2 bases and 7 bases, there was a span of 4 bases. This CDR3 spans 11 amino acids. Germline CDR1 SGHRS, CDR2 YFSETQ. The variable domain in full, completed from reference TRBV5-1 and TRBJ1-5, reads KAGVTQTPRYLIKTRGQQVTLSCSPISGHRSVSWYQQTPGQGLQFLFEYFSETQRNKGNFPGRFSGRQFSNSRSEMNVSTLELGDSALYLCASSLQQPQHFGDGTRLSIL.

This clonotype was seen repeatedly, ten times or more. The chain's CDR3 is CASTSGGARNEQYF. The DNA of the CDR3 is TGTGCCAGCACCTCGGGCGGGGCGAGGAACGAGCAGTACTTC. This sequence joins TRBV28 and TRBJ2-7, with D maybe TRBD2 (6 bases). The CDR3 length is 14 residues. The germline CDR1 and CDR2 sequences are MDHEN and SYDVKM. The germline V and J ends were trimmed by 7 bases and 5 bases, with 18 bases remaining between them.

This clonotype was observed many times. V is TRBV10-3 and J is TRBJ2-7; D unclear. Trimming took off 5 bases at V and 6 bases at J, with 17 bases between the two ends. The CDR3 loop spans 14 amino acids. Germline V gene sequence: CDR1 ENHRY, CDR2 SYGVKD. The CDR3 coding sequence is TGTGCCATCAGTCCATCCGGTGGAAAGGCCGAGCAGTACTTC. Translating it yields CAISPSGGKAEQYF.

The V and J genes are TRBV28 and TRBJ1-6; tentative D call: TRBD1 (6 bases). The V end lost 3 bases, the J end lost 6 bases, and 9 bases lay between the germline ends. This CDR3 comprises 14 residues. Germline V gene lookup returns CDR1 MDHEN and CDR2 SYDVKM. CDR3 sequence (DNA): TGTGCCAGCAGTTTTGACAGGTCTAATTCACCCCTCCACTTT. Translating it yields CASSFDRSNSPLHF.

This clonotype was seen many times. This chain uses TRBV20-1 with TRBJ1-5; tentatively, D is TRBD1 (5 bases). This CDR3 is built from 14 residues. The germline V gene encodes CDR1 DFQATT and CDR2 SNEGSKA (reference sequence). Between the trimmed V and J ends, which lost 0 bases and 7 bases, there was a span of 13 bases. Here the CDR3 reads CSARDPRAGQPQHF. As DNA, the CDR3 is TGCAGTGCTAGAGATCCCAGGGCTGGGCAGCCCCAGCATTTT.

This clonotype was detected ten times or more. The V call is TRBV28, the J call TRBJ2-7; D is perhaps TRBD1 (7 bases). The CDR3 loop spans 13 amino acids. Germline V gene sequence: CDR1 MDHEN, CDR2 SYDVKM. Trimming pared 6 bases from V and 7 bases from J, leaving 16 bases between. DNA of the CDR3: TGTGCCAGCAGGCAGCCAGGGGGGCGAGAGCAGTACTTC. As protein: CASRQPGGREQYF.

This clonotype has at least ten counts. This chain joins TRBV24-1 and TRBJ2-7, with D hard to call. The CDR3 covers 11 residues. V dropped 3 bases and J dropped 5 bases, with 4 bases sitting between them. Germline assignment: CDR1 KGHDR and CDR2 SFDVKD. CDR3 loop: CATSDTHEQYF. For the CDR3, the DNA is TGTGCCACCAGTGATACCCACGAGCAGTACTTC.

This clonotype was picked up many times. This chain links TRBV3-1 with TRBJ1-5; no definite D call. CDR1 and CDR2 from the germline V gene are LGHDT and YNNKEL (reference sequence). This CDR3 is 15 amino acids long. Trimming took off 1 base at V and 1 base at J, with 8 bases between the two ends. The CDR3 spells CASSQGLESNQPQHF. The CDR3 DNA reads TGTGCCAGCAGCCAAGGACTGGAGAGCAATCAGCCCCAGCATTTT.

This clonotype was detected ten times or more. The chain has TRBV24-1 and TRBJ2-7, with D tentatively TRBD1 (5 bases). The CDR3 totals 14 residues. Per germline, CDR1 KGHDR and CDR2 SFDVKD. The V and J ends lost 3 bases and 5 bases respectively, with 13 bases between them. The CDR3 loop is CATSDPDKADEQYF. In DNA form, the CDR3 reads TGTGCCACCAGTGATCCGGACAAGGCGGACGAGCAGTACTTC.

This clonotype was counted at least ten times. The chain links TRBV28 to TRBJ2-6; TRBD1 is a possible D gene (5 bases). Germline V gene data show CDR1 as MDHEN and CDR2 as SYDVKM. This CDR3 has 15 residues. V gave up 11 bases and J gave up 4 bases, with 18 bases separating them. Here the CDR3 DNA reads TGTGCCTGCACCTCCCAGGGAACCGGGGCCAACGTCCTGACTTTC. This translates into CACTSQGTGANVLTF.

V usage is TRBV6-1 and J usage is TRBJ1-2; weak D call: TRBD1 (5 bases). V gave up 9 bases and J gave up 4 bases, with 21 bases separating them. Germline V gene data show CDR1 as MNHNS and CDR2 as SASEGT. The CDR3 length is 15 residues. The CDR3: CASTPHGRGTYGYTF. The DNA of the CDR3 is TGTGCCAGTACCCCTCATGGGAGGGGTACCTATGGCTACACCTTC.

This clonotype has at least ten counts. V and J are TRBV10-3 and TRBJ2-5; 11 bases line up with TRBD2. The V gene end was trimmed by 10 bases and the J gene end by 2 bases; junction bases not matched to a gene: 12. CDR3 size: 16 residues. From germline, CDR1 is ENHRY and CDR2 SYGVKD. The CDR3 reads CATWTGTSGGQETQYF. The CDR3 nucleotides are TGTGCCACCTGGACTGGGACTAGCGGAGGTCAAGAGACCCAGTACTTC.

The rearrangement uses TRBV12-3 or TRBV12-4 and TRBJ1-1; TRBD1 might be the D (5 bases). V was clipped by 6 bases and J by 2 bases, with 13 bases between them. The CDR3 is made up of 14 amino acids. The CDR3 bases are TGTGCCAGCAGACCAGAGACAGATAACACTGAAGCTTTCTTT. It yields the protein CASRPETDNTEAFF.